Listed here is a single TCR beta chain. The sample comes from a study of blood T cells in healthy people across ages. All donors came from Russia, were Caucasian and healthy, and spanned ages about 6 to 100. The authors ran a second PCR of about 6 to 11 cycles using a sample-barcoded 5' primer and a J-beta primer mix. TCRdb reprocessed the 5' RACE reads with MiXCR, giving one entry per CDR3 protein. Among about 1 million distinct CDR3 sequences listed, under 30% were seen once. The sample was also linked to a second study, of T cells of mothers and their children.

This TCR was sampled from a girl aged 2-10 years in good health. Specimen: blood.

The CDR3 sequence is CASRVVGQYF. DNA for the CDR3: TGTGCCAGCAGGGTAGTCGGGCAGTACTTC. J is TRBJ2-7 and V is TRBV14, with D unclear. This CDR3 has 10 residues. Trimming took 6 bases from V and 9 from J, leaving 9 bases between them. From germline, CDR1 is SGHDN and CDR2 FVKESK.